A single T cell receptor (beta chain) is shown here with its context. Its antigen remains unknown. The data belong to a study of shared clonotypes between healthy human individuals. In the study overall: Three plates were used per donor for CD4 naive, three for CD4 memory, two for CD8 naive and one for CD8 memory. Whole-study results and caveats: Roughly 5% of naive CD4 clonotypes were shared across a few donors. Memory subsets generally showed smaller estimated richness than naive subsets did.

Into CD45RA+ naive and CD45RA-negative memory subsets, the CD4+ cells were split. The data were produced by immunoSEQ multiplex PCR, yet TCRdb's version contains in-frame clones alone and is incomplete. The repertoire includes nearly 1 million clones, around 80% of them detected once, and around 1.5% sits in the top ten. In germline, CDR1 is MGHDK, CDR2 SYGVNS. V lost 2 bases and J 0 bases, leaving 8 bases between the germline ends. The CDR3 runs 14 residues. J is TRBJ2-7 and V is TRBV25-1; D possibly corresponds to TRBD1 (5 bases). The clonotype was recovered from a man aged 18-30 years in good health. Sequenced: memory CD4+ T cells sorted from blood. Subset denoted: CD45RA-negative fraction. CDR3 nucleotides: TGTGCCAGCAGTGAAAGGGGCGGCTCCTACGAGCAGTACTTC. This codes for CASSERGGSYEQYF.